The clone carrying this T cell receptor beta chain was found a few times. The antigen is unknown. TCRbeta library construction was performed incorporating unique molecular identifiers. MiXCR, applied by TCRdb to the PCR reads, yields one record per CDR3 protein. The repertoire holds a few hundred thousand distinct CDR3 sequences, roughly 13% seen once, with 2.2% in the top ten. The CDR3 loop spans 16 amino acids. J gave up 1 base and V 6 bases, and 10 bases lay outside the gene matches. The germline CDR1 and CDR2 sequences are MNHNS and SASEGT. The source of the sample is a study of T-cell reconstitution after alpha-beta-depleted transplantation in children. Overall study findings and caveats: T-cell counts and diversity at one year following transplant were attributed mainly to newly produced T cells. The high TCRbeta diversity at day 60 in some patients came from surviving recipient T cells and thymic progenitors. Alpha-beta T cells about two months after transplant reportedly derived from several hundred expanded graft clones.

This chain uses TRBV6-1 with TRBJ2-5, with 8 bases identical to TRBD1. This TCR was recovered from a male patient aged 10 to 17 who had a stem cell transplant for acute myeloid leukemia, so the T cells may come from the graft donor. Sequencing was performed on PBMCs, mostly from graft donor cells, taken 360 days after TCRalphabeta/CD19-depleted stem cell transplant. The CDR3 DNA is TGTGCCAGCAGCCATGGACAGGGCCATTTCCAAGAGACCCAGTACTTC. It specifies CASSHGQGHFQETQYF.